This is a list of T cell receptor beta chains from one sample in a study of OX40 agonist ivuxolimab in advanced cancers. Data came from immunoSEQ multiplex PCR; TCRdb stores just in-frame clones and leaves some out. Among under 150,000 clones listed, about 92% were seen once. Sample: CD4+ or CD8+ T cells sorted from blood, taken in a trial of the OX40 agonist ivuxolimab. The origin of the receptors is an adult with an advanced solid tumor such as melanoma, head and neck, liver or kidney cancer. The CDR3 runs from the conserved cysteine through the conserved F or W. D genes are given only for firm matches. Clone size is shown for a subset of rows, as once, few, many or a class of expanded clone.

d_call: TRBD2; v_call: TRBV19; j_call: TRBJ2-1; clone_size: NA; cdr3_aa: CASSCSLGTSGYNEQFF; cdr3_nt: TGTGCCAGTAGTTGCTCACTGGGGACTAGCGGGTACAATGAGCAGTTCTTC
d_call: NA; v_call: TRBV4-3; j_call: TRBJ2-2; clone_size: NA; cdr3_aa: CASSQDVRPANTGELFF; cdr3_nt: TGCGCCAGCAGCCAAGATGTCCGCCCAGCGAACACCGGGGAGCTGTTTTTT
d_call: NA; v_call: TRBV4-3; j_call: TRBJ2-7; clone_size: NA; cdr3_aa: CASSRVAGNDEQYF; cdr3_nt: TGCGCCAGCAGCCGAGTGGCAGGGAACGACGAGCAGTACTTC
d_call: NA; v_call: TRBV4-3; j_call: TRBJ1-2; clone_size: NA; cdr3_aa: CASSQGPPGSAYGYTF; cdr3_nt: TGCGCCAGCAGCCAAGGGCCCCCTGGGTCAGCATATGGCTACACCTTC
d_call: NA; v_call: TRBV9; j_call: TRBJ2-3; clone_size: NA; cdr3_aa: CASSPRQGWAGTTDTQYF; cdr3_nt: TGTGCCAGCAGCCCCCGACAGGGCTGGGCGGGGACCACAGATACGCAGTATTTT
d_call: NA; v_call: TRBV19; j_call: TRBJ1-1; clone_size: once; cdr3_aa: CASSGRRDTEAFF; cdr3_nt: TGTGCCAGTAGTGGGAGGAGGGACACTGAAGCTTTCTTT
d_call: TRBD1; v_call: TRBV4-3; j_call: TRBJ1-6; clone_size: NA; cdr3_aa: CASSRGQGGTPLHF; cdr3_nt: TGCGCCAGCAGCCGCGGACAGGGTGGGACACCCCTCCACTTT
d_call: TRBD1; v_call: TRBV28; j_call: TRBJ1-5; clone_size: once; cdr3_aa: CASSLPWTGFNQPQHF; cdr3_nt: TGTGCCAGCAGTTTACCCTGGACAGGGTTCAATCAGCCCCAGCATTTT
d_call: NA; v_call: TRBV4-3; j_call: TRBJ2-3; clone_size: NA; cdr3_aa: CASSQEGTDTDTQYF; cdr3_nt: TGCGCCAGCAGCCAAGAGGGGACTGATACAGATACGCAGTATTTT
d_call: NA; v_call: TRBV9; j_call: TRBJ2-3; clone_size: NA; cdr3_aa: CASSPGSEGTTQYF; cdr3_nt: TGTGCCAGCAGCCCCGGGAGTGAGGGAACTACGCAGTATTTT
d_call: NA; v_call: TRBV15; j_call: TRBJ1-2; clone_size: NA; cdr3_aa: CATSREGEDGYTF; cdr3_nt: TGTGCCACCAGCAGAGAGGGGGAGGATGGCTACACCTTC